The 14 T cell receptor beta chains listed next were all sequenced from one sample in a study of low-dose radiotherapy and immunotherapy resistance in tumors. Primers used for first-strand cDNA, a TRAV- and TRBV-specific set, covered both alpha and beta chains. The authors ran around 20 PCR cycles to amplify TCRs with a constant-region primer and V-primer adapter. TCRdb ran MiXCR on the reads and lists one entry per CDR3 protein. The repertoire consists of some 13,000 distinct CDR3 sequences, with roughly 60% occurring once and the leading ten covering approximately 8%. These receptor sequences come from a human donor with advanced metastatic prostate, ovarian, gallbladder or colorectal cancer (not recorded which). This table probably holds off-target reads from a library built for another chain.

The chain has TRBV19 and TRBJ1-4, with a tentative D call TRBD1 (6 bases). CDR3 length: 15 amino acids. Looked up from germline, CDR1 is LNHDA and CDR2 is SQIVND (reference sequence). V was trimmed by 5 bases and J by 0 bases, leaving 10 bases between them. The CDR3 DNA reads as TGTGCCAGTAGTTCTGCAGGGGCAACTAATGAAAAACTGTTTTTT. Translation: CASSSAGATNEKLFF.

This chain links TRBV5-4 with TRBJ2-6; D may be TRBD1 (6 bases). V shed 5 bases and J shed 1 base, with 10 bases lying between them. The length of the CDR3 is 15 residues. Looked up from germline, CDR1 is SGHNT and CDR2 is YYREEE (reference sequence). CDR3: CASSSQGSGANVLTF. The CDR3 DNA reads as TGTGCCAGCAGTTCACAGGGATCTGGGGCCAACGTCCTGACTTTC.

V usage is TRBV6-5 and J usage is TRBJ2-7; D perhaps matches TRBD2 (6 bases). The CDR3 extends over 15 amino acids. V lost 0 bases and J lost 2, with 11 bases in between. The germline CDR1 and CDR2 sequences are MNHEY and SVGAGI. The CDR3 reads CASSYSMGEAYEQYF. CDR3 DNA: TGTGCCAGCAGTTACTCGATGGGGGAGGCCTACGAGCAGTACTTC.

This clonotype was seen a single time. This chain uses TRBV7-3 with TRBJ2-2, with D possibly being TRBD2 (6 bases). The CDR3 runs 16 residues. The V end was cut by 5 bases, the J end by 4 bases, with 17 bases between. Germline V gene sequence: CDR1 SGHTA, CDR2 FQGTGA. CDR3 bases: TGTGCCAGCAGCCAAGGAGGGATCGGCGGCACCGGGGAGCTGTTTTTT. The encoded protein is CASSQGGIGGTGELFF.

The CDR3 nucleotides are TGTGCCAGCAAGGGGGGGGGTGACTACGAGCAGTACTTC. This encodes CASKGGGDYEQYF. V is TRBV26 and J is TRBJ2-7; TRBD1, the D gene given by the table, was not confirmed from the DNA. TRBV26 is a pseudogene. The CDR3 is 13 amino acids.

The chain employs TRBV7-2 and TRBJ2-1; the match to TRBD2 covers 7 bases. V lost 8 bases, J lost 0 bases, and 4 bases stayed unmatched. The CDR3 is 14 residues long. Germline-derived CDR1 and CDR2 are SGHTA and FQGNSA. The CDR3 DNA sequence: TGTGCCAGCGCGCGGGGGAGCTCCTACAATGAGCAGTTCTTC. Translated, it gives CASARGSSYNEQFF.

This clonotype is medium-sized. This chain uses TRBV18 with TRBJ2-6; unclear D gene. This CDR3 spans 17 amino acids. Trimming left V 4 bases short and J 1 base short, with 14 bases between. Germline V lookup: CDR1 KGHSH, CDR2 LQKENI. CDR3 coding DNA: TGTGCCAGCTCACACCAGACTTCTGTTTCTGGGGCCAACGTCCTGACTTTC. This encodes CASSHQTSVSGANVLTF.

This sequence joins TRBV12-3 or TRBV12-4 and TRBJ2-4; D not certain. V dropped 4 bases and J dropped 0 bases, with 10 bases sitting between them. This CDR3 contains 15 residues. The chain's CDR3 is CASSYPRLAKNIQYF. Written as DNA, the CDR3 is TGTGCCAGCAGTTACCCCAGATTAGCCAAAAACATTCAGTACTTC.

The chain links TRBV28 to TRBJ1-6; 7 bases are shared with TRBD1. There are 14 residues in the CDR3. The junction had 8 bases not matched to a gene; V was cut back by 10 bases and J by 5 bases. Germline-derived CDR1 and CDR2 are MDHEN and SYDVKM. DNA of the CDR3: TGTGCCACCCAACCGGGACAGAATAATTCACCCCTCCACTTT. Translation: CATQPGQNNSPLHF.

This CDR3 reads CASSVHSVATNEKLFF. CDR3 nucleotide sequence: TGTGCCAGCAGCGTTCATTCAGTTGCAACTAATGAAAAACTGTTTTTT. The J gene is TRBJ1-4, the V gene TRBV9; D ambiguous. Trimming pared 2 bases from V and 0 bases from J, leaving 11 bases between. This CDR3 is 16 amino acids long. Germline V gene sequence: CDR1 SGDLS, CDR2 YYNGEE.

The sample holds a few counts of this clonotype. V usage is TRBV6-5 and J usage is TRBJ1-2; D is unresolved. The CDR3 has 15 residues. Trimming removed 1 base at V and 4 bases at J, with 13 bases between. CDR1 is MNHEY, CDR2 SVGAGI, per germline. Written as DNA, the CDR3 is TGTGCCAGCAGTTACTTCTTATCCTTCCCCTATGGCTACACCTTC. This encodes CASSYFLSFPYGYTF.

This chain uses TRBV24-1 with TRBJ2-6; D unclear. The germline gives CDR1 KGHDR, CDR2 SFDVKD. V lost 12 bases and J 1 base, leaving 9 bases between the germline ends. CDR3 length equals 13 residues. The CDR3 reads CAADSSGANVLTF. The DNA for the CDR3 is TGTGCCGCCGATTCTTCTGGGGCCAACGTCCTGACTTTC.

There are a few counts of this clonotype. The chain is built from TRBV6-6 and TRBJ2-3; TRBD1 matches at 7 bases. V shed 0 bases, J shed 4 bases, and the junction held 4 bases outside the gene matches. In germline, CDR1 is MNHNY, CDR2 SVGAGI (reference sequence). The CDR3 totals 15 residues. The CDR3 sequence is CASSYSPDRADTQYF. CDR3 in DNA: TGTGCCAGCAGTTACTCGCCCGACAGGGCAGATACGCAGTATTTT.

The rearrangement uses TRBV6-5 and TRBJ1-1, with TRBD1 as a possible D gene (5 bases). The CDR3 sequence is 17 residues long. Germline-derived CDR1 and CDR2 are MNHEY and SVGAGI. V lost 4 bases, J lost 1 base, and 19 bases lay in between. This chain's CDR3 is CASSFGTPRRRNTEAFF. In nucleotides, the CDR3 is TGTGCCAGCAGTTTCGGGACTCCCCGAAGAAGGAACACTGAAGCTTTCTTT.